This entry lists 22 T cell receptor beta chains sequenced from one sample in a study of shared clonotypes between healthy human individuals. Measured with immunoSEQ multiplex PCR; TCRdb has only the in-frame clones, and not every one. The sample lists 2 million to 3 million clones, over 85% occurring once. Specimen: naive CD4+ T cells from PBMCs. The subset is: CD45RA+ positively selected. All receptors come from a man between 18 and 35 years old in good health. Some clones in this sample may be carry-over from other donors' samples.

The rearrangement links TRBV7-2 to TRBJ2-7; 11 positions match TRBD2. The CDR3 covers 16 residues. CDR1 and CDR2 from the germline V gene are SGHTA and FQGNSA. V was pared by 5 bases and J by 4 bases, with 10 bases of the junction left unmatched. The CDR3 coding sequence is TGTGCCAGCAGCCCTCGTGGGGCTAGCGGGGGGTACGAGCAGTACTTC. Its protein is CASSPRGASGGYEQYF.

The V call is TRBV7-2, the J call TRBJ2-5, with 9 bases lining up with TRBD1. V lost 5 bases, J lost 5 bases, and 9 bases stayed unmatched. Germline V gene data show CDR1 as SGHTA and CDR2 as FQGNSA. This CDR3 is 15 amino acids long. CDR3 residues: CASSLRQGGVETQYF. The CDR3 DNA reads TGTGCCAGCAGCCTACGACAGGGGGGAGTGGAGACCCAGTACTTC.

The V gene is TRBV30, the J gene TRBJ2-1; D may correspond to TRBD1 or TRBD2 (5 bases each). The CDR3 spans 16 residues. Trimming left V 0 bases short and J 4 bases short, with 16 bases between. The V gene's germline CDR1 is GTSNPN and CDR2 SVGIG (reference sequence). The CDR3 region has the DNA TGTGCCTGGAGTGTTAGGAGGACACCTTCATACAATGAGCAGTTCTTC. Translated: CAWSVRRTPSYNEQFF.

The chain is built from TRBV5-1 and TRBJ2-1, with D unclear. Germline assignment: CDR1 SGHRS and CDR2 YFSETQ. CDR3 length equals 15 residues. Trimming left V 0 bases short and J 9 bases short, with 16 bases between. The CDR3 DNA reads TGCGCCAGCAGCTTGGTTTCCGGGCTTTCAGGTGAGCAGTTCTTC. Amino acids: CASSLVSGLSGEQFF.

The sample holds one count of this clone. The chain is built from TRBV28 and TRBJ2-7, with 9 nucleotides matching TRBD1. V was pared by 6 bases and J by 6 bases, with 12 bases of the junction left unmatched. The length of the CDR3 is 15 residues. Germline values: CDR1 MDHEN, CDR2 SYDVKM. The CDR3 sequence is CASRMGQGPTGEQYF. The CDR3 bases are TGTGCCAGCAGAATGGGACAGGGCCCAACCGGCGAGCAGTACTTC.

The J gene is TRBJ2-1, the V gene TRBV19, with TRBD2 identical over 7 bases. The CDR3 runs 11 residues. The junction had 1 base not matched to a gene; V was cut back by 11 bases and J by 3 bases. Germline V gene lookup returns CDR1 LNHDA and CDR2 SQIVND (reference sequence). CDR3 sequence reads: CACGGYNEQFF. The CDR3 region has the DNA TGTGCCTGCGGGGGCTACAATGAGCAGTTCTTC. The full variable domain, with the rest looked up from reference TRBV19 and TRBJ2-1, is DGGITQSPKYLFRKEGQNVTLSCEQNLNHDAMYWYRQDPGQGLRLIYYSQIVNDFQKGDIAEGYSVSREKKESFPLTVTSAQKNPTAFYLCACGGYNEQFFGPGTRLTVL.

The chain links TRBV18 to TRBJ2-7, with no clear D. The CDR3 consists of 14 residues. The germline V and J ends were trimmed by 2 bases and 3 bases, with 11 bases remaining between them. The germline V gene has CDR1 KGHSH and CDR2 LQKENI. CDR3 in DNA: TGTGCCAGCTCACCAGCTAGAGCCGTCTACGAGCAGTACTTC. Residues: CASSPARAVYEQYF.

This clone has a single count. The chain carries TRBV7-9 and TRBJ1-1; no reliable D call. Germline V lookup: CDR1 SEHNR, CDR2 FQNEAQ (reference sequence). This CDR3 is 13 amino acids long. The V and J ends lost 2 bases and 3 bases respectively, with 7 bases between them. The CDR3 reads CASSLQVYTEAFF. The CDR3 DNA reads TGTGCCAGCAGCTTACAGGTCTACACTGAAGCTTTCTTT.

Note on this clone: Distinct nucleotide sequences in the sample also encode this CDR3. This chain joins TRBV9 and TRBJ2-3; 9 bases map to TRBD2. The CDR3 contains 16 residues. Trimming took 0 bases from V and 2 from J; bases not matched to a gene: 4. Germline CDR1 and CDR2: SGDLS and YYNGEE. In DNA, the CDR3 is TGTGCCAGCAGCGTAGGGCTAGCGGGATACACAGATACGCAGTATTTT. Its translation is CASSVGLAGYTDTQYF.

The chain recombines TRBV2 with TRBJ2-7, with TRBD1 identical over 7 bases. From germline, CDR1 is SNHLY and CDR2 FYNNEI. V dropped 5 bases and J dropped 2; count of bases not matched to a gene: 9. The CDR3 loop spans 15 amino acids. CDR3 nucleotide sequence: TGTGCCAGCAGTACCCGGGACAGATCTACCTACGAGCAGTACTTC. It is translated as CASSTRDRSTYEQYF. The variable domain in full, with the rest retrieved from reference TRBV2 and TRBJ2-7, is EPEVTQTPSHQVTQMGQEVILRCVPISNHLYFYWYRQILGQKVEFLVSFYNNEISEKSEIFDDQFSVERPDGSNFTLKIRSTKLEDSAMYFCASSTRDRSTYEQYFGPGTRLTVT.

V is TRBV2 and J is TRBJ1-5; D call uncertain. The V gene's germline CDR1 is SNHLY and CDR2 FYNNEI. The CDR3 spans 15 residues. The V and J ends lost 4 bases and 6 bases respectively, with 16 bases between them. The CDR3 spells CASSAVRRAGQPQHF. In DNA form, the CDR3 reads TGTGCCAGCAGTGCCGTTAGGAGAGCGGGTCAGCCCCAGCATTTT.

The rearrangement links TRBV9 to TRBJ2-3; TRBD2 is a possible D gene (6 bases). The CDR3 extends over 15 amino acids. The V end lost 0 bases, the J end lost 2 bases, and 10 bases lay between the germline ends. Germline lookup yields CDR1 SGDLS and CDR2 YYNGEE. CDR3 DNA: TGTGCCAGCAGCGTAGATCGCGGGGTCACAGATACGCAGTATTTT. Translation: CASSVDRGVTDTQYF.

This chain uses TRBV28 with TRBJ1-1; TRBD1 is a possible D gene (6 bases). This CDR3 has 16 residues. Germline V gives CDR1 MDHEN, CDR2 SYDVKM. V gave up 3 bases and J gave up 1 base, with 15 bases separating them. DNA of the CDR3: TGTGCCAGCAGTTTTCCTGGGGGCCGGAGGAACACTGAAGCTTTCTTT. It specifies CASSFPGGRRNTEAFF.

The rearrangement uses TRBV30 and TRBJ2-2; D not resolved. V lost 6 bases to trimming and J lost 8 bases, with 7 bases between them. CDR3 length: 10 residues. Germline V CDR1 and CDR2: GTSNPN, SVGIG (reference sequence). As DNA, the CDR3 is TGTGCCTGTAGTCCGGGGGAGCTGTTTTTT. Protein product: CACSPGELFF.

The gene calls are TRBV29-1 and TRBJ2-7, with D unclear. Germline loops: CDR1 SQVTM, CDR2 ANQGSEA. The CDR3 has 12 amino acids. Trimming cost V 4 bases and J 5 bases, with 12 bases left between them. CDR3 coding DNA: TGCAGCGTTGTTGGCAATAGGAACGAGCAGTACTTC. This codes for CSVVGNRNEQYF.

This sequence joins TRBV5-4 and TRBJ2-5, with TRBD1 as a possible D gene (6 bases). The V end was cut by 4 bases, the J end by 1 base, with 17 bases between. The CDR3 is 16 residues long. Germline lookup yields CDR1 SGHNT and CDR2 YYREEE (reference sequence). The CDR3 loop is CASSDPTQGSQETQYF. The CDR3 coding sequence is TGTGCCAGCAGCGATCCGACACAGGGATCCCAAGAGACCCAGTACTTC.

A single count supports this clone. This rearrangement joins TRBV7-2 to TRBJ2-3; D may be TRBD2 (6 bases). V lost 5 bases, J lost 4 bases, and 13 bases lay in between. The length of the CDR3 is 14 residues. CDR1 is SGHTA and CDR2 is FQGNSA in the germline V gene. The CDR3 bases are TGTGCCAGCAGCAGTCGGTCGGGAGCAGATACGCAGTATTTT. It specifies CASSSRSGADTQYF.

This clone was counted a single time. The chain joins TRBV30 to TRBJ2-7; D not certain. Trimming pared 1 base from V and 4 bases from J, leaving 8 bases between. This CDR3 contains 12 residues. Germline V gene lookup returns CDR1 GTSNPN and CDR2 SVGIG (reference sequence). This CDR3 reads CAWSGTSYEQYF. For the CDR3, the DNA is TGTGCCTGGAGTGGTACTTCATACGAGCAGTACTTC. The full variable domain, completed using reference TRBV30 and TRBJ2-7, is SQTIHQWPATLVQPVGSPLSLECTVEGTSNPNLYWYRQAAGRGLQLLFYSVGIGQISSEVPQNLSASRPQDRQFILSSKKLLLSDSGFYLCAWSGTSYEQYFGPGTRLTVT.

The chain has TRBV7-2 and TRBJ2-7, with D possibly being TRBD1 (6 bases). The germline V and J ends were trimmed by 1 base and 3 bases, with 13 bases remaining between them. Germline V CDR1 and CDR2: SGHTA, FQGNSA. The CDR3 spans 15 residues. CDR3 DNA: TGTGCCAGCAGCTTAGTCGGACAGAGGGGCTACGAGCAGTACTTC. Protein product: CASSLVGQRGYEQYF.

This sequence joins TRBV27 and TRBJ2-1, with 8 bases that match TRBD2. The CDR3 is 17 amino acids. V lost 4 bases, J lost 7 bases, and 15 bases stayed unmatched. CDR1 and CDR2 (germline): MNHEY, SMNVEV (reference sequence). The CDR3 sequence is CASSSPGLAGPRNEQFF. CDR3 in DNA: TGTGCCAGCAGTTCTCCAGGCCTAGCGGGCCCCCGGAATGAGCAGTTCTTC.

The chain combines TRBV18 with TRBJ2-7, with 9 bases lining up with TRBD1. V shed 3 bases, J shed 2 bases, and the junction held 5 bases outside the gene matches. Germline CDR1 reads KGHSH; CDR2 reads LQKENI. CDR3 length equals 15 residues. CDR3 region: CASSPPQGAPYEQYF. In nucleotides, the CDR3 is TGTGCCAGCTCACCCCCACAGGGGGCCCCCTACGAGCAGTACTTC.

This rearrangement joins TRBV6-1 to TRBJ2-1; unclear D gene. The CDR3 sequence is 12 residues long. The germline V gene encodes CDR1 MNHNS and CDR2 SASEGT. Trimming left V 8 bases short and J 7 bases short, with 12 bases between. The CDR3 DNA reads TGTGCCAGCTATGAAAGTAGGAATGAGCAGTTCTTC. This encodes CASYESRNEQFF.